The 18 T cell receptor beta chains below come from one sample, sequenced in a study of cytomegalovirus exposure and HLA in healthy donors. Libraries were prepared by immunoSEQ multiplex PCR; TCRdb keeps only in-frame clonotypes and omits some of them. Altogether fewer than 100,000 clones are present, approximately 93% being singletons, with the ten largest covering 2.5% to 3.5%. Sequencing input: PBMCs. Every receptor here comes from a woman aged 18-35 years in good health and CMV-seropositive.

This clone was found once. The V gene is TRBV10-3, the J gene TRBJ2-3, with 11 bases identical to TRBD2. With 6 bases clipped from V and 0 bases from J, the junction kept 14 bases outside the gene matches. Per germline, CDR1 ENHRY and CDR2 SYGVKD. This CDR3 has 19 amino acids. CDR3 nucleotides: TGTGCCATCAGCTTCGGCCTAGCGGGGGGCGCCCGGAGCACAGATACGCAGTATTTT. Translated, it gives CAISFGLAGGARSTDTQYF.

The chain combines TRBV7-9 with TRBJ2-7; D not resolved. This CDR3 has 15 residues. Germline CDR1 and CDR2: SEHNR and FQNEAQ (reference sequence). The V gene lost 3 bases and the J gene lost 0 bases, with 12 bases spanning the gap. The CDR3 DNA follows: TGTGCCAGCAGCTTCGAGCAACTAAGCTCCTACGAGCAGTACTTC. Its translation: CASSFEQLSSYEQYF.

On this clone: The germline gene is not matched at one end of the junction; a read error may be the cause. J is TRBJ2-3 and V is TRBV11-2, with D possibly TRBD2 on 6 matching bases. Looked up from germline, CDR1 is SGHAT and CDR2 is FQNNGV. The CDR3 is 13 residues long. The CDR3, as DNA: TGTGCCAGCAGTTTAGCGGGCACAGATACGCAGTATTTT. Translating it yields CASSLAGTDTQYF.

CDR3 DNA sequence: TGTGCCAGCACCGCGGTTGACGGGAACCATGAAAAACTGTTTTTT. This codes for CASTAVDGNHEKLFF. The gene calls are TRBV28 and TRBJ1-4; the D is unclear. This CDR3 has 15 amino acids. Trimming took 7 bases from V and 6 from J, leaving 18 bases between them. Germline-derived CDR1 and CDR2 are MDHEN and SYDVKM. The whole variable domain, filled in from reference TRBV28 and TRBJ1-4, reads DVKVTQSSRYLVKRTGEKVFLECVQDMDHENMFWYRQDPGLGLRLIYFSYDVKMKEKGDIPEGYSVSREKKERFSLILESASTNQTSMYLCASTAVDGNHEKLFFGSGTQLSVL.

The chain carries TRBV6-5 and TRBJ1-6, with TRBD1 identical over 7 bases. CDR1 and CDR2 from the germline V gene are MNHEY and SVGAGI. V gave up 5 bases and J gave up 4 bases; unmatched junction bases: 5. This CDR3 has 15 amino acids. This CDR3 reads CASSVGQTYNSPLHF. The CDR3 coding sequence is TGTGCCAGCAGTGTGGGACAGACGTATAATTCACCCCTCCACTTT.

V gene TRBV6-5 combines with J gene TRBJ1-5; D unresolved. There are 16 residues in the CDR3. Per germline, CDR1 MNHEY and CDR2 SVGAGI. Between the trimmed V and J ends, which lost 0 bases and 1 base, there was a span of 10 bases. The CDR3 is CASSYSSRGSNQPQHF. DNA of the CDR3: TGTGCCAGCAGTTACTCGAGTAGAGGGAGCAATCAGCCCCAGCATTTT.

This chain joins TRBV5-4 and TRBJ1-1, with TRBD1 as a possible D gene (6 bases). CDR1 is SGHNT and CDR2 is YYREEE in the germline V gene (reference sequence). The CDR3 spans 13 residues. V lost 9 bases, J lost 5 bases, and 17 bases lay in between. The CDR3 protein is CATPGVPGTEAFF. In DNA form, the CDR3 reads TGTGCCACCCCAGGGGTCCCGGGGACTGAAGCTTTCTTT.

The rearrangement links TRBV7-2 to TRBJ2-5, with D tentatively TRBD1 (6 bases). V was cut by 4 bases and J by 5 bases, with 14 bases left in between. The germline CDR1 and CDR2 sequences are SGHTA and FQGNSA. This CDR3 is 14 amino acids long. In DNA, the CDR3 is TGTGCCAGCAGCTCAGACTGGGGGCGGGAGACCCAGTACTTC. It codes for CASSSDWGRETQYF.

The genes are TRBV25-1 and TRBJ1-4; no clear D. V was shortened by 3 bases and J by 14 bases, with 13 bases between the two germline ends. Germline CDR1 and CDR2: MGHDK and SYGVNS. CDR3 length: 12 residues. In DNA form, the CDR3 reads TGTGCCAGCAGTGAGGGTCTGACATCGCTGTTTTTT. The encoded protein is CASSEGLTSLFF.

The J gene is TRBJ2-1, the V gene TRBV4-2; a weak D match, TRBD2 (5 bases). CDR1 LGHNA and CDR2 YNFKEQ come from the germline V gene. The CDR3 contains 13 residues. Trimming removed 0 bases at V and 10 bases at J, with 10 bases between. The CDR3: CASSQDPGREQFF. The CDR3 nucleotides are TGTGCCAGCAGCCAAGATCCGGGAAGAGAGCAGTTCTTC.

The rearrangement links TRBV28 to TRBJ2-2; TRBD2 matches at 9 bases. Germline V gene lookup returns CDR1 MDHEN and CDR2 SYDVKM. V shed 6 bases and J 1 base; nucleotides not matched to a gene: 3. The length of the CDR3 is 15 residues. CDR3 DNA: TGTGCCAGCAGGACTAGCGGACTGAACACCGGGGAGCTGTTTTTT. Translated, it gives CASRTSGLNTGELFF. The whole variable domain, filled in from reference TRBV28 and TRBJ2-2, reads DVKVTQSSRYLVKRTGEKVFLECVQDMDHENMFWYRQDPGLGLRLIYFSYDVKMKEKGDIPEGYSVSREKKERFSLILESASTNQTSMYLCASRTSGLNTGELFFGEGSRLTVL.

This clone was seen only once. J is TRBJ2-5 and V is TRBV11-3, with 11 nucleotides matching TRBD2. Trimming took 3 bases from V and 2 from J; bases not matched to a gene: 5. The germline CDR1 and CDR2 sequences are SGHNT and YENEEA. CDR3 size: 16 residues. CDR3 DNA sequence: TGTGCCAGCAGCTTGGGTACTAGCGGGAGACAAGAGACCCAGTACTTC. It is translated as CASSLGTSGRQETQYF.

This rearrangement joins TRBV19 to TRBJ2-1; the match to TRBD1 covers 10 bases. V lost 7 bases, J lost 9 bases, and 15 bases stayed unmatched. The CDR3 runs 16 residues. Germline CDR1 LNHDA, CDR2 SQIVND (reference sequence). CDR3 loop: CASNRWDRGSGGEQFF. CDR3 in DNA: TGTGCCAGTAACCGCTGGGACAGGGGATCGGGGGGTGAGCAGTTCTTC.

This clone has only a few counts. The V gene is TRBV7-2, the J gene TRBJ2-2, with 10 bases aligning to TRBD2. The trim removed 6 bases at V and 6 bases at J, leaving 7 bases unmatched. Germline V gives CDR1 SGHTA, CDR2 FQGNSA. CDR3 length: 15 residues. CDR3: CASSRTGTSAGELFF. CDR3 DNA sequence: TGTGCCAGCAGTCGAACAGGGACTAGCGCCGGGGAGCTGTTTTTT.

V is TRBV5-1 and J is TRBJ1-1; tentatively, D is TRBD1 (6 bases). This CDR3 is 18 amino acids long. The germline gives CDR1 SGHRS, CDR2 YFSETQ. Trimming removed 0 bases from V and 5 bases from J, with 23 bases in between. DNA of the CDR3: TGCGCCAGCAGCTTGGTATTTTCAGGGGAGCAGTTTCCGACTGAAGCTTTCTTT. It specifies CASSLVFSGEQFPTEAFF.

CDR3 in amino acids: CASSPQTYEQYF. CDR3 nucleotide sequence: TGTGCCAGCTCACCTCAAACCTACGAGCAGTACTTC. This chain links TRBV18 with TRBJ2-7; D gene unclear. The germline gives CDR1 KGHSH, CDR2 LQKENI. Trimming stripped 3 bases from V and 2 bases from J, with 5 bases between. The CDR3 is 12 amino acids.

The V call is TRBV5-1, the J call TRBJ2-5, with D maybe TRBD2 (5 bases). V dropped 4 bases and J dropped 5 bases, with 21 bases sitting between them. Germline V gene lookup returns CDR1 SGHRS and CDR2 YFSETQ. The CDR3 is made up of 16 amino acids. The CDR3 DNA is TGCGCCAGCAGCCCTCCCGGTGGGAGCAGCTGGGAGACCCAGTACTTC. Translated, it gives CASSPPGGSSWETQYF.

A single count supports this clone. The chain is built from TRBV4-1 and TRBJ2-7, with 8 bases matching TRBD2. This CDR3 spans 16 amino acids. Germline loops: CDR1 MGHRA, CDR2 YSYEKL. J lost 0 bases, V lost 1 base, and 5 bases had no gene match. CDR3 sequence reads: CASSQGPSGSSYEQYF. The CDR3 nucleotides are TGCGCCAGCAGCCAAGGACCCAGCGGGAGCTCCTACGAGCAGTACTTC.